The T cell receptor (beta chain) described here comes from a study of regulatory T cells in long-lasting Graves disease. Findings of the study overall: Persistent disease samples used TRBV28, TRBJ1-2 and TRBJ2-5 preferentially.

This clonotype occurred many times. Antigen unknown. Time point meaning: newly diagnosed GD, antithyroid drugs for less than 3 months. The TCR library was made from RNA extracted from PBMCs. The patients were enrolled through endocrinology in Xi'an, China. Building the TCR beta libraries relied on iRepertoire HTBI primers, and CDR3 regions underwent Arm-PCR. TCRdb recomputed calls from the multiplex PCR reads with MiXCR, one row per CDR3 protein. In the table there are about 540,000 distinct CDR3 sequences, about 13% of which are singletons. Trimming stripped 6 bases from V and 1 base from J, with 12 bases between. The CDR3 loop spans 14 amino acids. Germline-derived CDR1 and CDR2 are MNHNS and SASEGT. These sequences were also reported in another study, on T cells in Graves' hyperthyroidism and ophthalmopathy. In that study: Carried out on the TCR CDR3, a first-round RT-PCR used the HTBI primer set.

Specimen: peripheral blood mononuclear cells (PBMCs), collected at new diagnosis, from a patient treated with antithyroid drugs. This sequence was found in a man in his thirties or forties with Graves disease. The chain has TRBV6-1 and TRBJ2-5; D is perhaps TRBD1 (6 bases). The CDR3 is CASRALGGQETQYF. DNA for the CDR3: TGTGCCAGCAGGGCGCTAGGGGGCCAAGAGACCCAGTACTTC.